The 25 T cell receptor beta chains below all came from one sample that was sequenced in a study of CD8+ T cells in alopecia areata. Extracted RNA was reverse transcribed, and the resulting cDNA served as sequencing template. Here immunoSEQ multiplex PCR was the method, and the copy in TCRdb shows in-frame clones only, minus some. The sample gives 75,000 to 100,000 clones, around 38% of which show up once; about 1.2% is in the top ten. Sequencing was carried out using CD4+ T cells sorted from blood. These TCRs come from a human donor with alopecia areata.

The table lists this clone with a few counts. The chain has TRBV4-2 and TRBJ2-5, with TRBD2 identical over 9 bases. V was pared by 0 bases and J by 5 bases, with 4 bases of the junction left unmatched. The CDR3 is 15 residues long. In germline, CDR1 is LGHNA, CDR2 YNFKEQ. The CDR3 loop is CASSQDPSGGETQYF. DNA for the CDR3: TGTGCCAGCAGCCAAGATCCGAGCGGGGGGGAGACCCAGTACTTC.

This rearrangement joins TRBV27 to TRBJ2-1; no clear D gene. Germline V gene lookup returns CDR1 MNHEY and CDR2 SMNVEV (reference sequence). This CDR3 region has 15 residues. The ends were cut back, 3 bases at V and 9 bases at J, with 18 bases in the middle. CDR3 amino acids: CASSFSRAPGGEQFF. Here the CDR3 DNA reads TGTGCCAGCAGTTTCTCCCGCGCCCCGGGCGGTGAGCAGTTCTTC.

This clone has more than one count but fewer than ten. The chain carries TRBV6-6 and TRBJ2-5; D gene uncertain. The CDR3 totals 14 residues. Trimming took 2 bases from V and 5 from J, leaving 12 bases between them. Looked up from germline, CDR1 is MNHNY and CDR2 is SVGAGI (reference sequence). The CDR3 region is CASSYEPGQETQYF. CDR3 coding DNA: TGTGCCAGCAGTTACGAGCCGGGCCAGGAGACCCAGTACTTC.

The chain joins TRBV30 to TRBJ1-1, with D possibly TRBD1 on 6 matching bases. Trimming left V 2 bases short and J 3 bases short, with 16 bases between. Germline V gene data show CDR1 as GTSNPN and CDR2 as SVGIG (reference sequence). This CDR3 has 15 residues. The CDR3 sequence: CAWSPRNTGHTEAFF. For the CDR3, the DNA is TGTGCCTGGAGTCCCAGAAATACAGGGCACACTGAAGCTTTCTTT. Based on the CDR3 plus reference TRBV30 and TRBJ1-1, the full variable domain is SQTIHQWPATLVQPVGSPLSLECTVEGTSNPNLYWYRQAAGRGLQLLFYSVGIGQISSEVPQNLSASRPQDRQFILSSKKLLLSDSGFYLCAWSPRNTGHTEAFFGQGTRLTVV.

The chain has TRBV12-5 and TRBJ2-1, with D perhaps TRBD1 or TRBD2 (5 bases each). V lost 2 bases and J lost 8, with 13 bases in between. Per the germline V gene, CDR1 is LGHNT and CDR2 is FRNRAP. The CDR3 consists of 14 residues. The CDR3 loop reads CASGLQLLGDEQFF. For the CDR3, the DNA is TGTGCTAGTGGTTTGCAGCTGCTGGGGGATGAGCAGTTCTTC. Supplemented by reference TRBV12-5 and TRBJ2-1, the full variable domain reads DARVTQTPRHKVTEMGQEVTMRCQPILGHNTVFWYRQTMMQGLELLAYFRNRAPLDDSGMPKDRFSAEMPDATLATLKIQPSEPRDSAVYFCASGLQLLGDEQFFGPGTRLTVL.

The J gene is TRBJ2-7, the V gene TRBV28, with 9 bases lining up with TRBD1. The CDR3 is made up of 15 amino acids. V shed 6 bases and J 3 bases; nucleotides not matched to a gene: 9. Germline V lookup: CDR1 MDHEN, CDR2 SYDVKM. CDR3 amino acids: CASRLPTGGNYEQYF. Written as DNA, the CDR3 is TGTGCCAGCAGACTACCGACAGGGGGTAACTACGAGCAGTACTTC.

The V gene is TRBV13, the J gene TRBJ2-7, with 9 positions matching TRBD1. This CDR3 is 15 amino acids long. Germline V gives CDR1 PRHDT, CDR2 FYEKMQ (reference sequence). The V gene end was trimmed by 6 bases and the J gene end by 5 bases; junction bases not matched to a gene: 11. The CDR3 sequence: CASRPYRGRVHEQYF. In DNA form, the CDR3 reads TGTGCCAGCAGACCCTACAGGGGGCGCGTCCACGAGCAGTACTTC.

CDR3 sequence reads: CASSVHRGLYNEQFF. For the CDR3, the DNA is TGCGCCAGCAGCGTACATCGGGGTCTATACAATGAGCAGTTCTTC. The V gene is TRBV5-1, the J gene TRBJ2-1; D is perhaps TRBD2 (5 bases). Germline loops: CDR1 SGHRS, CDR2 YFSETQ. Trimming cost V 4 bases and J 4 bases, with 15 bases left between them. CDR3 length: 15 amino acids.

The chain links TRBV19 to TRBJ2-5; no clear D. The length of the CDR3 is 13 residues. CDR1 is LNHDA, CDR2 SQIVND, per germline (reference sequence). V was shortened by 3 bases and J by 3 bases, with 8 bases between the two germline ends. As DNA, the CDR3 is TGTGCCAGTAGTATTAACAGAGAAGAGACCCAGTACTTC. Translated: CASSINREETQYF. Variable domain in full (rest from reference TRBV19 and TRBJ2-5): DGGITQSPKYLFRKEGQNVTLSCEQNLNHDAMYWYRQDPGQGLRLIYYSQIVNDFQKGDIAEGYSVSREKKESFPLTVTSAQKNPTAFYLCASSINREETQYFGPGTRLLVL.

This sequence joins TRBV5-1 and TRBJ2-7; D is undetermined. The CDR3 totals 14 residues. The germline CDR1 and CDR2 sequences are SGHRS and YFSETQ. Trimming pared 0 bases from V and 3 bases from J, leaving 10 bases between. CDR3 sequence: CASSLDSDYYEQYF. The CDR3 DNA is TGCGCCAGCAGCTTGGACAGTGATTACTACGAGCAGTACTTC.

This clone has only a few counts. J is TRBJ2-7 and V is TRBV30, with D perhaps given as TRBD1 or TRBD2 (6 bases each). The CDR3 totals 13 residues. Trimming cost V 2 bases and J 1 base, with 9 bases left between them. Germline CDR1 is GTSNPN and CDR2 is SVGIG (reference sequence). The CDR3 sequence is CAWSRGTSYEQYF. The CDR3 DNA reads TGTGCCTGGAGTAGGGGGACTTCCTACGAGCAGTACTTC.

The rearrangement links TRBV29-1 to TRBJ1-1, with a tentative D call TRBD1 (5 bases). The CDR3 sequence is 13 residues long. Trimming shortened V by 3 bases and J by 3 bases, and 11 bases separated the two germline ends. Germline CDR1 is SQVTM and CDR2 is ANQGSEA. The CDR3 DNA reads TGCAGCGTTGATCAGGGTTGGGACACTGAAGCTTTCTTT. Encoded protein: CSVDQGWDTEAFF.

Here the CDR3 reads CASSYGGGQETQYF. The CDR3, as DNA: TGTGCCAGCAGTTACGGGGGGGGACAAGAGACCCAGTACTTC. V is TRBV6-6 and J is TRBJ2-5, with 7 bases aligning to TRBD2. Trimming took 2 bases from V and 2 from J; bases not matched to a gene: 2. The CDR3 runs 14 residues. Per the germline V gene, CDR1 is MNHNY and CDR2 is SVGAGI (reference sequence).

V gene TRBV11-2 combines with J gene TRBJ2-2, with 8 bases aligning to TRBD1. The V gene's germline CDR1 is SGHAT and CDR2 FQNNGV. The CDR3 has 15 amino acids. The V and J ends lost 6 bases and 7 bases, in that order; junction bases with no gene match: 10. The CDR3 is CASRPTGGRVGELFF. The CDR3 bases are TGTGCCAGCAGACCAACAGGGGGACGGGTCGGGGAGCTGTTTTTT.

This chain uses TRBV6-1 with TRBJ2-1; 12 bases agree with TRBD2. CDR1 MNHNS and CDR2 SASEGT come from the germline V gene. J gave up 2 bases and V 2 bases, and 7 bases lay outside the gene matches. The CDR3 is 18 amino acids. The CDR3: CASSELAGGPVPYNEQFF. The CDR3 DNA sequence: TGTGCCAGCAGTGAACTAGCGGGGGGGCCTGTCCCCTACAATGAGCAGTTCTTC.

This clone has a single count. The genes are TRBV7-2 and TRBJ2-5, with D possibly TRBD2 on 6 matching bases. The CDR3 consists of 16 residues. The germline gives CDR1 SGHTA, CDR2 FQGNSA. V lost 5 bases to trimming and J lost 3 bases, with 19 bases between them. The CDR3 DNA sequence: TGTGCCAGCAGCCCCGGACTAATTGACGGCAAAGAGACCCAGTACTTC. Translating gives CASSPGLIDGKETQYF.

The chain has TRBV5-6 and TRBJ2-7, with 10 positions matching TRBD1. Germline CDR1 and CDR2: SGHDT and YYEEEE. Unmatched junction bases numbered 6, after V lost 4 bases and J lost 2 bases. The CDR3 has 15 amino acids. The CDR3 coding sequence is TGTGCCAGCAGCATAGACAGGGGGCAAACCTACGAGCAGTACTTC. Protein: CASSIDRGQTYEQYF.

In DNA form, the CDR3 reads TGTGCCTGGAGTAGGCTATCACGTTCCGGGGAGCTGTTTTTT. It codes for CAWSRLSRSGELFF. The chain combines TRBV30 with TRBJ2-2, with D hard to call. CDR3 length equals 14 residues. V lost 2 bases, J lost 6 bases, and 13 bases lay in between. Germline values: CDR1 GTSNPN, CDR2 SVGIG (reference sequence).

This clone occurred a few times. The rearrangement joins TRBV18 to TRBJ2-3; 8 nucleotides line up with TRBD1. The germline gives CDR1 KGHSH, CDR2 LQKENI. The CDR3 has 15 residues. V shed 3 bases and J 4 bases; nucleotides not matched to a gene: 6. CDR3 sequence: CASSPFTGGADTQYF. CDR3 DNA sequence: TGTGCCAGCTCACCGTTTACAGGGGGAGCAGATACGCAGTATTTT.

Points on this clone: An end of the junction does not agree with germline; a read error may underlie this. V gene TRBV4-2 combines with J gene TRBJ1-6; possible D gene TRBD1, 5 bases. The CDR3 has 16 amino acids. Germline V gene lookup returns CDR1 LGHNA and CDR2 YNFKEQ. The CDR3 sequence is CASSQGAQDNNSPPHF. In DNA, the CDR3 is TGTGCCAGCAGCCAAGGGGCACAGGACAACAATTCACCCCCCCACTTT.

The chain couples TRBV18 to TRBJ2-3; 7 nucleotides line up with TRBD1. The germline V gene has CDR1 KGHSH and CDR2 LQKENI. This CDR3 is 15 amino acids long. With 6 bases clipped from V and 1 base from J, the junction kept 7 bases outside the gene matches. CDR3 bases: TGTGCCAGCTCCACCAGGGGGTTGGGCACAGATACGCAGTATTTT. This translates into CASSTRGLGTDTQYF.

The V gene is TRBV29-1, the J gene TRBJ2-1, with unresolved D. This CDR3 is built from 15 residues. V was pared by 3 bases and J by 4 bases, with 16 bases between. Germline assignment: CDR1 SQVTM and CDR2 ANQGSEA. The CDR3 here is CSVDSLRSLYNEQFF. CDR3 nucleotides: TGCAGCGTTGATTCTCTGCGTTCTTTATACAATGAGCAGTTCTTC.

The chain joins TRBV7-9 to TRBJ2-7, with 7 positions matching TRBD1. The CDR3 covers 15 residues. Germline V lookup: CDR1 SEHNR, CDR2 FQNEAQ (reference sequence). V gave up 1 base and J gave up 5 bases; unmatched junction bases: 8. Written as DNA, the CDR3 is TGTGCCAGCAGCTTAGTTGAGACAGGGTCCCACGAGCAGTACTTC. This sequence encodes CASSLVETGSHEQYF.

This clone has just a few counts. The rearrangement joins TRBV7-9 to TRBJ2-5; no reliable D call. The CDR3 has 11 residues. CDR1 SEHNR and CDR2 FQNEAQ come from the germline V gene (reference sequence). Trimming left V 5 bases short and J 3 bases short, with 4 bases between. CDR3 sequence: CASSAEETQYF. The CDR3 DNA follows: TGTGCCAGCAGCGCAGAAGAGACCCAGTACTTC.

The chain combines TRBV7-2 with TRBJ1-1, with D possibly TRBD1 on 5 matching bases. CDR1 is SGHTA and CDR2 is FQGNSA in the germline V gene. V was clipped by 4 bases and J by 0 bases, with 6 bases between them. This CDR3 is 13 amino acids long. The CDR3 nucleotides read TGTGCCAGCAGCTCCAGGGTGAACACTGAAGCTTTCTTT. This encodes CASSSRVNTEAFF.